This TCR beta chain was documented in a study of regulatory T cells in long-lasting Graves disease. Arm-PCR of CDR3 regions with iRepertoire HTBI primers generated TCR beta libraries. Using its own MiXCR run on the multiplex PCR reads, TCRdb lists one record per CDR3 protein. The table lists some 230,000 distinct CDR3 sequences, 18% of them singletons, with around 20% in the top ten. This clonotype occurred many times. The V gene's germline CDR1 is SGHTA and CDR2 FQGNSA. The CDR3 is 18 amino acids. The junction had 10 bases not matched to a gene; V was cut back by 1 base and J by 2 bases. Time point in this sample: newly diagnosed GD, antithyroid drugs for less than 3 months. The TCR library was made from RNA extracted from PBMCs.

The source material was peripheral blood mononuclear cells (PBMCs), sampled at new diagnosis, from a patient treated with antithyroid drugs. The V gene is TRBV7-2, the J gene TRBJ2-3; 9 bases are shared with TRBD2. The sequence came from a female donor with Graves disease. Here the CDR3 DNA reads TGTGCCAGCAGCTTAGAGCCCCTCGCGGGAGGGAACACAGATACGCAGTATTTT. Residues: CASSLEPLAGGNTDTQYF.